The entry below gives a single T cell receptor beta chain sequence along with its context. The protocol was immunoSEQ multiplex PCR, while the TCRdb copy is restricted to in-frame clones and leaves out a portion. This sample has fewer than 65,000 clones, with over 60% found just once. V lost 4 bases and J 1 base, leaving 10 bases between the germline ends. CDR1 is SEHNR, CDR2 FQNEAQ, per germline (reference sequence). The CDR3 runs 14 residues. The sample originates from a study of T cell clones after liver transplantation. Sorting of unstimulated PBMCs yielded separate CD3+CD4+ and CD3+CD8+ fractions.

The sample was CD4+ T cells from blood, taken at the 22-month timepoint. This clonotype originated in a human patient who received a liver transplant. These T cells may partly come from the graft donor. The gene calls are TRBV7-9 and TRBJ1-1; D is unresolved. CDR3 in amino acids: CASSSIMWNTEAFF. The CDR3 DNA follows: TGTGCCAGCAGCTCCATTATGTGGAACACTGAAGCTTTCTTT.